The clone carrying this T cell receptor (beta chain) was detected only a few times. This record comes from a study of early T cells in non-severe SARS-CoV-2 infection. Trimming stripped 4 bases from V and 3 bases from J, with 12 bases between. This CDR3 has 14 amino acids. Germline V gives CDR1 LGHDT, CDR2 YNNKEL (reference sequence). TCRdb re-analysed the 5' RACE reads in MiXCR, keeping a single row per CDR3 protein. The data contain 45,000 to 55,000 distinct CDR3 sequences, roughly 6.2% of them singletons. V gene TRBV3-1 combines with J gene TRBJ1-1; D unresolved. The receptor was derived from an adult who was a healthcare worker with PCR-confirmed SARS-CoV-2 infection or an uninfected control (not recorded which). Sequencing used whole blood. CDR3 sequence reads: CASSRHQADTEAFF. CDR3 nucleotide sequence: TGTGCCAGCAGCCGACACCAAGCGGACACTGAAGCTTTCTTT.